The 15 T cell receptor beta chains in this list originate from one sample, sequenced in a study of cytomegalovirus exposure and HLA in healthy donors. TCRdb's table, derived via immunoSEQ multiplex PCR, lists solely in-frame clones and lacks some. The table lists 130,000 or so clones, nearly 90% of them singletons. Sequenced material: PBMCs. These receptors all come from a man under 40 in good health and CMV-seronegative.

The rearrangement joins TRBV5-1 to TRBJ2-3; tentatively, D is TRBD2 (6 bases). CDR1 is SGHRS and CDR2 is YFSETQ in the germline V gene. Trimming shortened V by 3 bases and J by 9 bases, and 26 bases separated the two germline ends. The CDR3 has 17 amino acids. CDR3 residues: CASSSILSLPGVATQYF. The CDR3 DNA sequence: TGCGCCAGCAGCTCCATCCTATCCTTACCGGGGGTCGCCACGCAGTATTTT.

The J gene is TRBJ2-3, the V gene TRBV2; tentative D call: TRBD1 (5 bases). CDR3 length: 14 residues. V lost 11 bases to trimming and J lost 7 bases, with 22 bases between them. Germline V gene sequence: CDR1 SNHLY, CDR2 FYNNEI. CDR3 sequence (DNA): TGTGCCCGAGAGCCCAAAGGGGCAACGAATACGCAGTATTTT. It encodes CAREPKGATNTQYF. The full variable domain, with the rest looked up from reference TRBV2 and TRBJ2-3, is EPEVTQTPSHQVTQMGQEVILRCVPISNHLYFYWYRQILGQKVEFLVSFYNNEISEKSEIFDDQFSVERPDGSNFTLKIRSTKLEDSAMYFCAREPKGATNTQYFGPGTRLTVL.

This clone was counted between two and nine times. The V call is TRBV11-1, the J call TRBJ1-2, with D perhaps TRBD1 (5 bases). CDR3 length equals 15 residues. The germline V gene encodes CDR1 SGHAT and CDR2 FQDESV (reference sequence). V was cut by 5 bases and J by 0 bases, with 13 bases left in between. The CDR3 coding sequence is TGTGCCAGCAGCACGACGGCAGGGTCTAACTATGGCTACACCTTC. It is translated as CASSTTAGSNYGYTF.

DNA of the CDR3: TGTGCCAGCAGCTTGCCGACGAGGGATCAGCCCCAGCATTTT. This codes for CASSLPTRDQPQHF. The chain recombines TRBV7-9 with TRBJ1-5; D is undetermined. There are 14 residues in the CDR3. Trimming removed 3 bases at V and 5 bases at J, with 11 bases between. The germline V gene encodes CDR1 SEHNR and CDR2 FQNEAQ (reference sequence).

The V call is TRBV12-5, the J call TRBJ2-2; a possible D gene is TRBD1 (6 bases). CDR1 LGHNT and CDR2 FRNRAP come from the germline V gene. V lost 6 bases and J 3 bases, leaving 17 bases between the germline ends. CDR3 size: 16 residues. CDR3 DNA sequence: TGTGCTAGTGGGGGACCATCGGGACAACACACCGGGGAGCTGTTTTTT. Translating it yields CASGGPSGQHTGELFF.

J is TRBJ2-6 and V is TRBV9; D not resolved. V lost 4 bases, J lost 0 bases, and 8 bases lay in between. The CDR3 extends over 15 amino acids. Germline V gene sequence: CDR1 SGDLS, CDR2 YYNGEE. CDR3 loop: CASSPPGSGANVLTF. In DNA form, the CDR3 reads TGTGCCAGCAGCCCCCCAGGCTCTGGGGCCAACGTCCTGACTTTC.

The V gene is TRBV10-3, the J gene TRBJ2-5, with D tentatively TRBD2 (5 bases). The CDR3 spans 15 residues. V lost 0 bases and J lost 1, with 9 bases in between. Germline V lookup: CDR1 ENHRY, CDR2 SYGVKD. The DNA for the CDR3 is TGTGCCATCAGTGAGTCCCCGGGGATCCAAGAGACCCAGTACTTC. Translation gives CAISESPGIQETQYF.

The chain links TRBV19 to TRBJ1-1; 11 bases are shared with TRBD1. The CDR3 is 14 residues long. The germline CDR1 and CDR2 sequences are LNHDA and SQIVND (reference sequence). The V gene end was trimmed by 5 bases and the J gene end by 5 bases; junction bases not matched to a gene: 4. The CDR3: CASSPGQGGTEAFF. The DNA for the CDR3 is TGTGCCAGTAGTCCGGGACAGGGGGGAACTGAAGCTTTCTTT.

The J gene is TRBJ1-2, the V gene TRBV28; no clear D. Looked up from germline, CDR1 is MDHEN and CDR2 is SYDVKM. Trimming took 3 bases from V and 6 from J, leaving 14 bases between them. The CDR3 sequence is 14 residues long. CDR3: CASSFGLGSDGYTF. The CDR3 nucleotides read TGTGCCAGCAGTTTCGGACTCGGGAGCGATGGCTACACCTTC.

The chain joins TRBV29-1 to TRBJ1-1; D ambiguous. CDR1 and CDR2 from the germline V gene are SQVTM and ANQGSEA. Deletions cut 7 bases from V and 5 bases from J, with 8 bases between. There are 10 residues in the CDR3. The CDR3 reads CSGGLTEAFF. CDR3 DNA: TGCAGCGGAGGGCTAACTGAAGCTTTCTTT.

This clone has more than one count but fewer than ten. The CDR3: CASSPGGVYNEQFF. The CDR3 DNA reads as TGTGCCAGCAGCCCGGGGGGGGTCTACAATGAGCAGTTCTTC. The rearrangement uses TRBV7-2 and TRBJ2-1; 8 bases agree with TRBD2. Germline CDR1 reads SGHTA; CDR2 reads FQGNSA. V shed 5 bases and J 3 bases; nucleotides not matched to a gene: 3. The CDR3 is made up of 14 amino acids.

The J gene is TRBJ2-3, the V gene TRBV7-6; 7 nucleotides match TRBD2. This CDR3 contains 15 residues. Germline V CDR1 and CDR2: SGHVS, FNYEAQ. J lost 2 bases, V lost 6 bases, and 8 bases had no gene match. The CDR3 reads CASRPRTRATDTQYF. The CDR3 coding sequence is TGTGCCAGCAGGCCCAGGACTAGGGCCACAGATACGCAGTATTTT.

V usage is TRBV25-1 and J usage is TRBJ1-1; D is uncertain. The CDR3 runs 13 residues. Trimming shortened V by 4 bases and J by 1 base, and 7 bases separated the two germline ends. From germline, CDR1 is MGHDK and CDR2 SYGVNS. The CDR3 DNA follows: TGTGCCAGCAGTGCACTCCCGAACACTGAAGCTTTCTTT. Translated, it gives CASSALPNTEAFF.

This clone showed up just a few times. The V and J genes are TRBV19 and TRBJ1-5; D is ambiguous. Germline-derived CDR1 and CDR2 are LNHDA and SQIVND (reference sequence). CDR3 length equals 10 residues. Deletions cut 8 bases from V and 8 bases from J, with 7 bases between. CDR3 nucleotides: TGTGCCAGTGGAGGAAAGCCCCAGCATTTT. As protein: CASGGKPQHF.

V is TRBV19 and J is TRBJ2-7; D possibly corresponds to TRBD2 (5 bases). V lost 3 bases, J lost 3 bases, and 12 bases lay in between. The CDR3 loop spans 14 amino acids. Per germline, CDR1 LNHDA and CDR2 SQIVND (reference sequence). The CDR3 bases are TGTGCCAGTAGTATCCGCGGGCGGGTCTACGAGCAGTACTTC. Its translation is CASSIRGRVYEQYF.